The 18 T cell receptor beta chains below come from one sample, sequenced in a study of T cell responses to AZD1222 COVID-19 vaccine. The repertoire was sequenced with immunoSEQ multiplex PCR; TCRdb's copy has only in-frame clones and lacks some. The profile shows about 77,000 clones, 80% to 95% of them singletons. The sequences come from peripheral blood, collected 28 days after the second AZD1222 dose. These receptor sequences come from an adult who received the AZD1222 COVID-19 vaccine.

This chain links TRBV30 with TRBJ1-4; 8 nucleotides line up with TRBD1. Germline CDR1 GTSNPN, CDR2 SVGIG (reference sequence). This CDR3 is built from 14 residues. After removal of 1 base from V and 8 bases from J, the junction contained 6 bases not matched to a gene. The CDR3, as DNA: TGTGCCTGGAGTGCCCCGGGACAGGAGGAAAAACTGTTTTTT. Amino acid sequence: CAWSAPGQEEKLFF.

V and J are TRBV7-3 and TRBJ2-1; D might be TRBD2 (5 bases). CDR1 and CDR2 (germline): SGHTA, FQGTGA. This CDR3 contains 13 residues. The V and J ends lost 7 bases and 4 bases respectively, with 11 bases between them. This CDR3 is CASTEAAYNEQFF. The DNA of the CDR3 is TGTGCCAGCACCGAAGCGGCTTACAATGAGCAGTTCTTC.

The chain joins TRBV7-2 to TRBJ2-7, with a possible D match to TRBD1 (6 bases). This CDR3 spans 13 amino acids. Trimming shortened V by 4 bases and J by 2 bases, and 9 bases separated the two germline ends. Germline CDR1 reads SGHTA; CDR2 reads FQGNSA. CDR3 residues: CASSYRDAYEQYF. As DNA, the CDR3 is TGTGCCAGCAGCTACAGGGATGCCTACGAGCAGTACTTC.

The chain has TRBV6-5 and TRBJ1-1, with TRBD1 identical over 7 bases. The germline CDR1 and CDR2 sequences are MNHEY and SVGAGI. The CDR3 length is 14 residues. V lost 0 bases and J lost 8; bases outside the gene matches: 6. DNA of the CDR3: TGTGCCAGCAGTTACTCTCGAGGAGGGGGCGAAGCTTTCTTT. Protein sequence: CASSYSRGGGEAFF.

This clone has only a few counts. CDR3: CASSLDRGHEQFF. CDR3 DNA sequence: TGTGCCAGCAGCCTCGACAGGGGCCATGAGCAGTTCTTC. The gene calls are TRBV3-1 (or the pseudogene TRBV3-2) and TRBJ2-1, with 8 bases matching TRBD1. Trimming took 4 bases from V and 8 from J; bases not matched to a gene: 4. This CDR3 has 13 amino acids. Germline CDR1 is LGHDT and CDR2 is YNNKEL (reference sequence).

The chain carries TRBV20-1 and TRBJ2-7; TRBD2 might be the D (5 bases). The CDR3 extends over 11 amino acids. V lost 4 bases, J lost 6 bases, and 10 bases lay in between. The germline V gene encodes CDR1 DFQATT and CDR2 SNEGSKA (reference sequence). CDR3 nucleotide sequence: TGCAGTGCTAAGGACTTTCCCGAGCAGTACTTC. This encodes CSAKDFPEQYF.

The chain has TRBV4-1 and TRBJ1-2, with no clear D. Germline V gives CDR1 MGHRA, CDR2 YSYEKL. V lost 3 bases and J 6 bases, leaving 11 bases between the germline ends. The CDR3 is 13 amino acids. The CDR3 bases are TGCGCCAGCAGCCATACCGGGTTCGATGGCTACACCTTC. Its translation: CASSHTGFDGYTF.

The CDR3 DNA reads as TGCAGCGTCGGACAGGGTGCCTATGGCTACACCTTC. It specifies CSVGQGAYGYTF. The J gene is TRBJ1-2, the V gene TRBV29-1, with 8 positions matching TRBD1. The CDR3 sequence is 12 residues long. CDR1 and CDR2 from the germline V gene are SQVTM and ANQGSEA. J was trimmed by 4 bases and V by 6 bases; bases with no gene match: 4.

This clone has more than one count but fewer than ten. This chain uses TRBV5-1 with TRBJ1-5; D call uncertain. CDR3 length equals 14 residues. Germline-derived CDR1 and CDR2 are SGHRS and YFSETQ. The V and J ends lost 0 bases and 6 bases respectively, with 10 bases between them. CDR3 bases: TGCGCCAGCAGCTTGGCCCCTGGGAGTCAGCCCCAGCATTTT. This codes for CASSLAPGSQPQHF.

V usage is TRBV18 and J usage is TRBJ2-7; TRBD2 is a possible D gene (6 bases). The germline gives CDR1 KGHSH, CDR2 LQKENI. The CDR3 has 14 amino acids. The germline V and J ends were trimmed by 6 bases and 1 base, with 13 bases remaining between them. The CDR3 reads CASSPSGESYEQYF. The CDR3 DNA follows: TGTGCCAGCTCCCCCTCGGGAGAGTCCTACGAGCAGTACTTC.

V usage is TRBV30 and J usage is TRBJ1-1, with unresolved D. V lost 0 bases and J 3 bases, leaving 8 bases between the germline ends. The CDR3 has 13 residues. The germline CDR1 and CDR2 sequences are GTSNPN and SVGIG (reference sequence). The CDR3 DNA is TGTGCCTGGAGTGTCTCCCGGGACACTGAAGCTTTCTTT. The encoded protein is CAWSVSRDTEAFF.

This sequence joins TRBV6-4 and TRBJ1-1; no definite D call. Trimming took off 6 bases at V and 7 bases at J, with 12 bases between the two ends. The CDR3 length is 12 residues. Germline lookup yields CDR1 MRHNA and CDR2 SNTAGT. The DNA of the CDR3 is TGTGCCAGCAGGCCCATGGGCGATGAAGCTTTCTTT. This codes for CASRPMGDEAFF.

There are a few counts of this clone. The rearrangement joins TRBV28 to TRBJ1-6; 7 bases fit TRBD1. The trim removed 5 bases at V and 8 bases at J, leaving 6 bases unmatched. Germline loops: CDR1 MDHEN, CDR2 SYDVKM. CDR3 length: 14 residues. For the CDR3, the DNA is TGTGCCAGCAGTCCCGGACAGGAGTATTCACCCCTCCACTTT. As protein: CASSPGQEYSPLHF.

The V call is TRBV14, the J call TRBJ1-6; maybe TRBD1 (6 bases). CDR1 is SGHDN, CDR2 FVKESK, per germline. V lost 2 bases and J 7 bases, leaving 6 bases between the germline ends. The CDR3 has 13 residues. The CDR3 region is CASSQQGNSPLHF. The CDR3 coding sequence is TGTGCCAGCAGCCAACAGGGGAATTCACCCCTCCACTTT.

This clone has just a few counts. The chain carries TRBV7-8 and TRBJ2-2; D not resolved. The CDR3 is made up of 15 amino acids. CDR1 and CDR2 (germline): SGHVS, FQNEAQ. Trimming shortened V by 2 bases and J by 1 base, and 8 bases separated the two germline ends. The CDR3 DNA sequence: TGTGCCAGCAGCTTAAGGTTAGGGAACACCGGGGAGCTGTTTTTT. Encoded protein: CASSLRLGNTGELFF.

The V gene is TRBV20-1, the J gene TRBJ2-7, with D tentatively TRBD1 or TRBD2 (6 bases each). Germline assignment: CDR1 DFQATT and CDR2 SNEGSKA (reference sequence). The CDR3 contains 11 residues. V was cut by 5 bases and J by 10 bases, with 15 bases left in between. The CDR3 DNA follows: TGCAGTGCTGTAGGGGGGCCAGAACAGTACTTC. Encoded protein: CSAVGGPEQYF.

The gene calls are TRBV5-1 and TRBJ2-2; TRBD1 aligns across 11 bases. Trimming cost V 1 base and J 4 bases; bases outside gene matches: 3. The CDR3 runs to 16 residues. Germline V gives CDR1 SGHRS, CDR2 YFSETQ. The CDR3 DNA follows: TGCGCCAGCAGCTTGTTAGGGACAGGGGGCACCGGGGAGCTGTTTTTT. Its protein product is CASSLLGTGGTGELFF.

The chain carries TRBV7-6 and TRBJ1-4; possibly TRBD1 for D (5 bases). The germline gives CDR1 SGHVS, CDR2 FNYEAQ. Trimming pared 5 bases from V and 0 bases from J, leaving 13 bases between. The CDR3 is made up of 16 amino acids. CDR3 residues: CASSRDLLSTNEKLFF. In DNA form, the CDR3 reads TGTGCCAGCAGCCGGGACCTTCTTTCAACTAATGAAAAACTGTTTTTT.